This T cell receptor beta chain was observed in a study of post-analysis software for immune sequencing data. Study background: The disease courses spanned relapsing-remitting, secondary progressive and progressive-relapsing forms of multiple sclerosis. The study's findings and limits: The F measure placed samples prepared in the same batch into strongly shared clusters. TRBV5-6, TRBV5-1 and TRBV20-1 were among roughly five TRBV segments more frequent in patients than controls. Controls had significantly higher normalized Chao1 diversity than multiple sclerosis patients.

Unique molecular identifiers were present in the TCR beta cDNA libraries. When roughly 0.9 to 10 million T cells were used, they gave approximately 530,000 cDNA molecules. One entry per CDR3 protein, called by TCRdb with MiXCR from the PCR reads. The sample holds some 240,000 distinct CDR3 sequences, 35% to 45% seen once. This clonotype has a count of ten or more. Its antigen is still unknown. Trimming took 5 bases from V and 4 from J; bases not matched to a gene: 2. CDR1 and CDR2 from the germline V gene are SGHDN and FVKESK. CDR3 length equals 13 residues. The chain joins TRBV14 to TRBJ1-2; TRBD1 agrees at 9 bases. The receptor was derived from a girl aged 10 to 17 with multiple sclerosis. Sequenced sample: blood. CDR3 DNA sequence: TGTGCCAGCAGCGGACAGGGGCTCTATGGCTACACCTTC. Its translation: CASSGQGLYGYTF.